These T cell receptor beta chains were read from a single sample in a study of blood T cell repertoires in COVID-19. TCRdb's table, derived via immunoSEQ multiplex PCR, lists solely in-frame clones and lacks some. The data show around 240,000 clones, 91% seen once. What was sequenced was PBMCs or T cells enriched from blood (not recorded which). The receptors here all came from a human donor in a cohort exposed to, infected with or recovered from COVID-19 (not recorded which). The donor label of this sample is uncertain. The CDR3 runs from the conserved cysteine through the conserved F or W. The order of the fields is J gene, clone size, D gene, V gene, CDR3 protein, CDR3 DNA. The D gene is left open where the match is weak. Rows may omit the clone size; those that give it use once, few, many or a size class.

j_gene: TRBJ2-1; abundance: once; d_gene: .; v_gene: TRBV12-3/TRBV12-4; CDR3aa: CASSAGDNEQFF; CDR3nt: TGTGCCAGCAGTGCGGGTGACAATGAGCAGTTCTTC
j_gene: TRBJ1-3; abundance: .; d_gene: .; v_gene: TRBV4-1; CDR3aa: CASSQGIIVRQTYSGNTIYF; CDR3nt: TGCGCCAGCAGCCAAGGGATAATCGTCAGACAGACCTACTCTGGAAACACCATATATTTT
j_gene: TRBJ1-3; abundance: .; d_gene: .; v_gene: TRBV27; CDR3aa: CASSFRGSGNTIYF; CDR3nt: TGTGCCAGCAGTTTTCGGGGATCTGGAAACACCATATATTTT
j_gene: TRBJ2-2; abundance: few; d_gene: TRBD1; v_gene: TRBV4-2; CDR3aa: CASSQEDREAGELFF; CDR3nt: TGTGCCAGCAGCCAGGAGGACAGGGAGGCCGGGGAGCTGTTTTTT
j_gene: TRBJ1-1; abundance: .; d_gene: .; v_gene: TRBV19; CDR3aa: CASSIGTAGEGEAFF; CDR3nt: TGTGCCAGTAGTATAGGGACAGCTGGAGAGGGTGAAGCTTTCTTT
j_gene: TRBJ2-5; abundance: .; d_gene: .; v_gene: TRBV9; CDR3aa: CASSGTAQETQYF; CDR3nt: TGTGCCAGCAGCGGGACAGCTCAAGAGACCCAGTACTTC
j_gene: TRBJ1-1; abundance: .; d_gene: .; v_gene: TRBV10-3; CDR3aa: CAISAGLVNTEAFF; CDR3nt: TGTGCCATCAGTGCGGGACTGGTGAACACTGAAGCTTTCTTT
j_gene: TRBJ1-5; abundance: few; d_gene: TRBD1; v_gene: TRBV18; CDR3aa: CASSPGRQGAGQPQHF; CDR3nt: TGTGCCAGCTCACCAGGAAGGCAGGGGGCGGGTCAGCCCCAGCATTTT
j_gene: TRBJ1-3; abundance: .; d_gene: TRBD1; v_gene: TRBV2; CDR3aa: CASTLDRGSGNTIYF; CDR3nt: TGTGCCAGCACTCTGGACAGGGGGTCTGGAAACACCATATATTTT
j_gene: TRBJ2-6; abundance: .; d_gene: .; v_gene: TRBV19; CDR3aa: CASRAAGANVLTF; CDR3nt: TGTGCCAGTAGGGCGGCCGGGGCCAACGTCCTGACTTTC
j_gene: TRBJ1-1; abundance: .; d_gene: .; v_gene: TRBV14; CDR3aa: CASREQMNTEAFF; CDR3nt: TGTGCCAGCAGAGAACAAATGAACACTGAAGCTTTCTTT
j_gene: TRBJ1-2; abundance: once; d_gene: .; v_gene: TRBV5-8; CDR3aa: CASSLIETDGYTF; CDR3nt: TGTGCCAGCAGCTTGATTGAAACGGATGGCTACACCTTC
j_gene: TRBJ2-7; abundance: .; d_gene: .; v_gene: TRBV3-1/TRBV3-2; CDR3aa: CASSQAVYEQYF; CDR3nt: TGTGCCAGCAGCCAAGCGGTTTACGAGCAGTACTTC
j_gene: TRBJ1-1; abundance: .; d_gene: TRBD1; v_gene: TRBV9; CDR3aa: CASSVASGGGEAFF; CDR3nt: TGTGCCAGCAGCGTAGCTTCAGGGGGCGGGGAAGCTTTCTTT
j_gene: TRBJ1-5; abundance: .; d_gene: TRBD1; v_gene: TRBV30; CDR3aa: CAGSTGGWRQPQHF; CDR3nt: TGTGCCGGTTCCACAGGGGGCTGGAGGCAGCCCCAGCATTTT
j_gene: TRBJ1-1; abundance: .; d_gene: .; v_gene: TRBV19; CDR3aa: CASSTSRMNTEAFF; CDR3nt: TGTGCCAGTAGTACCTCGAGGATGAACACTGAAGCTTTCTTT
j_gene: TRBJ2-2; abundance: .; d_gene: .; v_gene: TRBV7-9; CDR3aa: CASSLDRNTGELFF; CDR3nt: TGTGCCAGCAGCTTAGACAGGAACACCGGGGAGCTGTTTTTT
j_gene: TRBJ1-2; abundance: .; d_gene: TRBD1; v_gene: TRBV4-2; CDR3aa: CASSQGQGYGYTF; CDR3nt: TGTGCCAGCAGCCAGGGACAGGGATATGGCTACACCTTC
j_gene: TRBJ1-4; abundance: .; d_gene: .; v_gene: TRBV21-1; CDR3aa: CASSKRRSINEKLFF; CDR3nt: TGTGCCAGCAGCAAAAGGAGGTCGATTAATGAAAAACTGTTTTTT
j_gene: TRBJ1-3; abundance: .; d_gene: TRBD1; v_gene: TRBV2; CDR3aa: CASSSGQGGNTIYF; CDR3nt: TGTGCCAGCAGTTCTGGACAGGGTGGAAACACCATATATTTT